Following are 22 T cell receptor beta chains from one sample sequenced in a study of graft-versus-host responses after intestinal transplantation. Libraries were prepared by immunoSEQ multiplex PCR; TCRdb keeps only in-frame clonotypes and omits some of them. The sample comprises over 75,000 clones, roughly 83% of which are singletons, and 1.4% rests with the top ten. Material: PBMCs, obtained 255 days after intestinal transplant. The receptor source for this set is a human patient who received an intestinal transplant, so some T cells may come from the graft donor.

Regarding this clone: This sample includes further DNA sequences coding for the same CDR3. The CDR3 DNA reads TGTGCCAGCAGCTTAGCGGGGGGTTACAATGAGCAGTTCTTC. It encodes CASSLAGGYNEQFF. The chain links TRBV11-2 to TRBJ2-1; TRBD2 agrees at 7 bases. This CDR3 has 14 amino acids. Germline V gene data show CDR1 as SGHAT and CDR2 as FQNNGV. J lost 4 bases, V lost 1 base, and 1 base had no gene match. The variable domain in full, completed from reference TRBV11-2 and TRBJ2-1, reads EAGVAQSPRYKIIEKRQSVAFWCNPISGHATLYWYQQILGQGPKLLIQFQNNGVVDDSQLPKDRFSAERLKGVDSTLKIQPAKLEDSAVYLCASSLAGGYNEQFFGPGTRLTVL.

The CDR3 loop is CASSFWGGSNEQFF. CDR3 in DNA: TGTGCCAGCAGTTTTTGGGGGGGGTCCAATGAGCAGTTCTTC. The V call is TRBV28, the J call TRBJ2-1; 7 nucleotides line up with TRBD2. Germline trimming cut 3 bases from V and 6 bases from J; bases unmatched to any gene: 5. The CDR3 contains 14 residues. The V gene's germline CDR1 is MDHEN and CDR2 SYDVKM. Using reference TRBV28 and TRBJ2-1 for the parts outside the CDR3, the full variable domain is DVKVTQSSRYLVKRTGEKVFLECVQDMDHENMFWYRQDPGLGLRLIYFSYDVKMKEKGDIPEGYSVSREKKERFSLILESASTNQTSMYLCASSFWGGSNEQFFGPGTRLTVL.

The chain couples TRBV4-1 to TRBJ2-1, with TRBD2 as a possible D gene (6 bases). The germline V gene has CDR1 MGHRA and CDR2 YSYEKL. Deletions cut 2 bases from V and 5 bases from J, with 13 bases between. The CDR3 has 15 amino acids. The chain's CDR3 is CASSQHAGLNNEQFF. In DNA form, the CDR3 reads TGCGCCAGCAGCCAACACGCGGGACTCAACAATGAGCAGTTCTTC.

The chain carries TRBV5-1 and TRBJ2-7; TRBD1 aligns across 9 bases. This CDR3 contains 14 residues. The trim removed 0 bases at V and 5 bases at J, leaving 3 bases unmatched. Germline V lookup: CDR1 SGHRS, CDR2 YFSETQ. The CDR3 region is CASSLGTGANEQYF. The CDR3 DNA sequence: TGCGCCAGCAGCTTGGGGACAGGGGCAAACGAGCAGTACTTC.

The V call is TRBV27, the J call TRBJ2-7; unclear D gene. Germline V CDR1 and CDR2: MNHEY, SMNVEV (reference sequence). The CDR3 runs to 13 residues. The V gene lost 5 bases and the J gene lost 2 bases, with 10 bases spanning the gap. The CDR3 DNA is TGTGCCAGCAGTCCACGTGGAGCCTACGAGCAGTACTTC. Its translation: CASSPRGAYEQYF.

The chain uses TRBV2 and TRBJ1-2, with D unresolved. CDR3 length: 13 amino acids. Trimming took 5 bases from V and 3 from J, leaving 10 bases between them. Germline CDR1 reads SNHLY; CDR2 reads FYNNEI. As DNA, the CDR3 is TGTGCCAGCAGTACTGACGGCTACTATGGCTACACCTTC. Protein product: CASSTDGYYGYTF.

The chain uses TRBV14 and TRBJ1-1; the D gene is possibly TRBD1 (6 bases). Trimming shortened V by 0 bases and J by 0 bases, and 11 bases separated the two germline ends. Germline V gives CDR1 SGHDN, CDR2 FVKESK. The CDR3 sequence is 16 residues long. In DNA, the CDR3 is TGTGCCAGCAGCCAAGAAGGACAGCGAGTGAACACTGAAGCTTTCTTT. Translated, it gives CASSQEGQRVNTEAFF.

The chain combines TRBV28 with TRBJ1-5; maybe TRBD1 (5 bases). Germline V gene sequence: CDR1 MDHEN, CDR2 SYDVKM. With 5 bases removed from V and 6 bases from J, the gap between germline ends came to 17 bases. The CDR3 covers 15 residues. The CDR3 loop is CASSPAGSGSQPQHF. The CDR3 bases are TGTGCCAGCAGTCCCGCAGGGTCCGGTAGTCAGCCCCAGCATTTT.

This rearrangement joins TRBV28 to TRBJ1-5; 10 positions match TRBD1. The CDR3 consists of 15 residues. Germline CDR1 reads MDHEN; CDR2 reads SYDVKM. V lost 6 bases to trimming and J lost 4 bases; unmatched junction nucleotides: 6. The CDR3 sequence: CASSLDRGRNQPQHF. The DNA of the CDR3 is TGTGCCAGCAGCCTAGACAGGGGGCGAAATCAGCCCCAGCATTTT.

The rearrangement joins TRBV19 to TRBJ1-3; no definite D call. V gave up 3 bases and J gave up 0 bases, with 12 bases separating them. Germline V lookup: CDR1 LNHDA, CDR2 SQIVND (reference sequence). CDR3 length: 16 residues. In DNA, the CDR3 is TGTGCCAGTAGTATTCAACGCGTCCTCTCTGGAAACACCATATATTTT. Amino acid sequence: CASSIQRVLSGNTIYF. The variable domain in full, completed from reference TRBV19 and TRBJ1-3, reads DGGITQSPKYLFRKEGQNVTLSCEQNLNHDAMYWYRQDPGQGLRLIYYSQIVNDFQKGDIAEGYSVSREKKESFPLTVTSAQKNPTAFYLCASSIQRVLSGNTIYFGEGSWLTVV.

The chain combines TRBV19 with TRBJ2-1; TRBD1 matches at 9 bases. From germline, CDR1 is LNHDA and CDR2 SQIVND (reference sequence). V lost 3 bases, J lost 3 bases, and 0 bases stayed unmatched. CDR3 length: 14 amino acids. CDR3 sequence (DNA): TGTGCCAGTAGTATGACAGGGGGCTACAATGAGCAGTTCTTC. Translating it yields CASSMTGGYNEQFF.

The chain combines TRBV7-9 with TRBJ2-7; 7 positions agree with TRBD1. Germline CDR1 SEHNR, CDR2 FQNEAQ (reference sequence). The CDR3 spans 13 residues. The V and J ends lost 5 bases and 2 bases, in that order; junction bases with no gene match: 3. The CDR3 sequence is CASSPTGTYEQYF. In DNA, the CDR3 is TGTGCCAGCAGCCCGACAGGGACCTACGAGCAGTACTTC.

The chain recombines TRBV5-4 with TRBJ2-1; 7 positions agree with TRBD2. The V gene end was trimmed by 5 bases and the J gene end by 7 bases; junction bases not matched to a gene: 12. This CDR3 is built from 15 residues. The germline V gene encodes CDR1 SGHNT and CDR2 YYREEE (reference sequence). For the CDR3, the DNA is TGTGCCAGCAGTCACCCCGGGGGAGGGACTAATGAGCAGTTCTTC. This codes for CASSHPGGGTNEQFF.

This chain's CDR3 is CASSLTGQSFGYTF. In nucleotides, the CDR3 is TGTGCCAGCAGTTTAACGGGACAGAGCTTTGGCTACACCTTC. The rearrangement links TRBV27 to TRBJ1-2, with TRBD1 matching 7 bases. CDR1 and CDR2 (germline): MNHEY, SMNVEV (reference sequence). With V trimmed by 2 bases and J by 7 bases, 7 bases remained unmatched. The CDR3 extends over 14 amino acids.

There are a few counts of this clone. V usage is TRBV7-8 and J usage is TRBJ2-3; D tentatively reads TRBD1 or TRBD2 (5 bases each). The CDR3 consists of 17 residues. CDR1 and CDR2 (germline): SGHVS, FQNEAQ. The ends were cut back, 5 bases at V and 0 bases at J, with 18 bases in the middle. The CDR3 sequence is CASSTGTANPSTDTQYF. DNA of the CDR3: TGTGCCAGCAGCACCGGGACGGCGAACCCTAGCACAGATACGCAGTATTTT.

The chain carries TRBV4-2 and TRBJ2-7; D is uncertain. This CDR3 has 13 amino acids. Germline values: CDR1 LGHNA, CDR2 YNFKEQ. Trimming stripped 0 bases from V and 0 bases from J, with 3 bases between. CDR3 in amino acids: CASSQDHSYEQYF. Here the CDR3 DNA reads TGTGCCAGCAGCCAAGATCACTCCTACGAGCAGTACTTC.

This sequence joins TRBV5-5 and TRBJ2-2; TRBD1 aligns across 9 bases. V gave up 2 bases and J gave up 7 bases; unmatched junction bases: 12. Germline CDR1 and CDR2: SGHKS and YYEKEE (reference sequence). The CDR3 contains 17 residues. CDR3 sequence reads: CASSLAIQQGADGELFF. In DNA form, the CDR3 reads TGTGCCAGCAGCTTAGCTATCCAACAGGGGGCGGACGGGGAGCTGTTTTTT.

The rearrangement links TRBV5-5 to TRBJ1-2; 10 nucleotides align to TRBD1. V shed 4 bases and J 8 bases; nucleotides not matched to a gene: 8. The CDR3 spans 14 residues. Germline CDR1 and CDR2: SGHKS and YYEKEE (reference sequence). The CDR3 sequence is CASSTGTGEGGYTF. In DNA, the CDR3 is TGTGCCAGCAGCACCGGGACAGGGGAAGGAGGCTACACCTTC.

This rearrangement joins TRBV27 to TRBJ1-6, with D uncertain. The CDR3 is 13 residues long. With 3 bases removed from V and 2 bases from J, the gap between germline ends came to 2 bases. Germline V gene data show CDR1 as MNHEY and CDR2 as SMNVEV (reference sequence). For the CDR3, the DNA is TGTGCCAGCAGTTTCGCCTATAATTCACCCCTCCACTTT. This encodes CASSFAYNSPLHF.

The V call is TRBV28, the J call TRBJ2-7, with D hard to call. This CDR3 has 13 amino acids. Germline CDR1 reads MDHEN; CDR2 reads SYDVKM. V lost 6 bases and J 3 bases, leaving 12 bases between the germline ends. CDR3 residues: CASSPLLGYEQYF. The CDR3, as DNA: TGTGCCAGCAGCCCCCTCCTAGGCTACGAGCAGTACTTC.

The chain is built from TRBV29-1 and TRBJ2-1, with 11 bases matching TRBD2. This CDR3 has 14 residues. CDR1 and CDR2 from the germline V gene are SQVTM and ANQGSEA. The trim removed 6 bases at V and 7 bases at J, leaving 8 bases unmatched. The CDR3 spells CSVAGLAEENEQFF. The CDR3 DNA sequence: TGCAGCGTGGCGGGACTAGCGGAGGAAAATGAGCAGTTCTTC.

The chain is built from TRBV7-2 and TRBJ2-7; D is possibly TRBD2 (6 bases). The germline gives CDR1 SGHTA, CDR2 FQGNSA. V lost 6 bases and J lost 6, with 15 bases in between. This CDR3 region has 13 residues. As DNA, the CDR3 is TGTGCCAGCAGACCCCGCTGGACTATCGAGCAGTACTTC. Its protein product is CASRPRWTIEQYF.